The 20 T cell receptor beta chains below all came from one sample that was sequenced in a study of OX40 agonist ivuxolimab in advanced cancers. Sequencing used immunoSEQ multiplex PCR; TCRdb keeps in-frame clones, though not all of them. Found here are around 62,000 clones, roughly 88% of them singletons; the top ten hold 2% to 3%. The sequencing used CD4+ or CD8+ T cells sorted from blood, collected in a trial of the OX40 agonist ivuxolimab. The receptors originated from an adult with an advanced solid tumor such as melanoma, head and neck, liver or kidney cancer.

The gene calls are TRBV7-2 and TRBJ1-1; tentative D call: TRBD1 (5 bases). Trimming cost V 5 bases and J 3 bases, with 19 bases left between them. The CDR3 is 16 amino acids. The germline CDR1 and CDR2 sequences are SGHTA and FQGNSA. The CDR3 coding sequence is TGTGCCAGCAGCCCACAGGTCGGGGCCATCGACACTGAAGCTTTCTTT. It specifies CASSPQVGAIDTEAFF.

V gene TRBV7-2 combines with J gene TRBJ2-7, with 8 nucleotides matching TRBD1. CDR1 and CDR2 from the germline V gene are SGHTA and FQGNSA. The J segment lost 6 bases and the V segment lost 2 bases, leaving 12 bases of the junction unmatched. This CDR3 region has 16 residues. CDR3 in amino acids: CASSLSVGTGGSEQYF. CDR3 sequence (DNA): TGTGCCAGCAGCTTATCCGTCGGAACAGGGGGAAGCGAGCAGTACTTC.

The V gene is TRBV18, the J gene TRBJ1-1, with D hard to call. Germline assignment: CDR1 KGHSH and CDR2 LQKENI. The V gene lost 5 bases and the J gene lost 7 bases, with 14 bases spanning the gap. The CDR3 spans 13 residues. CDR3 loop: CASSTDMDLEAFF. The CDR3 DNA reads as TGTGCCAGCTCAACAGACATGGACCTTGAAGCTTTCTTT.

The V and J genes are TRBV6-1 and TRBJ2-7, with D tentatively TRBD2 (5 bases). The ends were cut back, 5 bases at V and 6 bases at J, with 8 bases in the middle. Germline CDR1 and CDR2: MNHNS and SASEGT. This CDR3 region has 11 residues. The CDR3: CASSSGVEQYF. The CDR3 nucleotides read TGTGCCAGCAGTTCCGGGGTCGAGCAGTACTTC.

The genes are TRBV7-8 and TRBJ2-1, with a weak D call TRBD2 (5 bases). CDR1 and CDR2 from the germline V gene are SGHVS and FQNEAQ. The CDR3 is 15 residues long. V gave up 4 bases and J gave up 5 bases, with 15 bases separating them. CDR3 residues: CASSSAQRSDNEQFF. The CDR3 DNA is TGTGCCAGCAGCTCAGCCCAGCGGTCAGACAATGAGCAGTTCTTC.

The chain employs TRBV7-3 and TRBJ2-3, with 8 bases lining up with TRBD1. Trimming at V came to 4 bases and at J to 3 bases, leaving 6 bases not matched to a gene. This CDR3 spans 15 amino acids. CDR1 is SGHTA and CDR2 is FQGTGA in the germline V gene. CDR3 sequence: CASSSQGQETDTQYF. The CDR3 DNA is TGTGCCAGCAGCTCCCAGGGACAGGAAACAGATACGCAGTATTTT.

V is TRBV1 and J is TRBJ1-6; the table gives TRBD1 as D, unverified against the DNA. TRBV1 is a known pseudogene. The CDR3 covers 15 residues. The CDR3 spells CTSSQVRTKNSPLHF. The CDR3 DNA is TGCACCAGCAGCCAAGTCAGGACAAAGAATTCACCCCTCCACTTT.

The genes are TRBV6-5 and TRBJ1-1; the match to TRBD1 covers 7 bases. V dropped 6 bases and J dropped 3; count of bases not matched to a gene: 7. CDR3 length: 14 residues. Germline CDR1 is MNHEY and CDR2 is SVGAGI. The CDR3 bases are TGTGCCAGCAGGGAGGGACAGCATTACACTGAAGCTTTCTTT. Its translation: CASREGQHYTEAFF.

V gene TRBV6-1 combines with J gene TRBJ1-1, with 7 nucleotides matching TRBD1. There are 13 residues in the CDR3. Germline V CDR1 and CDR2: MNHNS, SASEGT. V lost 6 bases, J lost 7 bases, and 8 bases stayed unmatched. The CDR3 protein is CASSPDRTLEAFF. The CDR3 DNA sequence: TGTGCCAGCAGCCCGGACAGGACCCTTGAAGCTTTCTTT.

The chain links TRBV7-3 to TRBJ1-6; possible D gene TRBD1, 5 bases. The CDR3 contains 16 residues. CDR1 and CDR2 (germline): SGHTA, FQGTGA. Between the trimmed V and J ends, which lost 5 bases and 4 bases, there was a span of 15 bases. The CDR3 nucleotides are TGTGCCAGCAGCATTTCCGGGACCGATTATAATTCACCCCTCCACTTT. It encodes CASSISGTDYNSPLHF.

The chain joins TRBV7-9 to TRBJ1-4; TRBD1 might be the D (5 bases). Trimming removed 0 bases at V and 1 base at J, with 9 bases between. The CDR3 spans 16 residues. Germline assignment: CDR1 SEHNR and CDR2 FQNEAQ (reference sequence). CDR3 bases: TGTGCCAGCAGCTTAGCGGGACGGCGAACTAATGAAAAACTGTTTTTT. Protein: CASSLAGRRTNEKLFF. Supplemented by reference TRBV7-9 and TRBJ1-4, the full variable domain reads DTGVSQNPRHKITKRGQNVTFRCDPISEHNRLYWYRQTLGQGPEFLTYFQNEAQLEKSRLLSDRFSAERPKGSFSTLEIQRTEQGDSAMYLCASSLAGRRTNEKLFFGSGTQLSVL.

V is TRBV9 and J is TRBJ2-3; D may be TRBD2 (5 bases). Deletions cut 3 bases from V and 1 base from J, with 15 bases between. In germline, CDR1 is SGDLS, CDR2 YYNGEE. This CDR3 has 16 amino acids. This chain's CDR3 is CASSASRTGGTDTQYF. The CDR3 coding sequence is TGTGCCAGCAGCGCCAGCCGCACCGGGGGCACAGATACGCAGTATTTT.

The V call is TRBV5-4, the J call TRBJ1-1; no firm D call. V was trimmed by 1 base and J by 2 bases, leaving 12 bases between them. This CDR3 comprises 15 residues. The germline V gene has CDR1 SGHNT and CDR2 YYREEE (reference sequence). The CDR3 reads CASSLFYGTNTEAFF. Here the CDR3 DNA reads TGTGCCAGCAGCTTGTTTTATGGAACAAACACTGAAGCTTTCTTT.

The J gene is TRBJ2-7, the V gene TRBV5-1, with D possibly matching TRBD1 (5 bases). The CDR3 contains 15 residues. The V end was cut by 3 bases, the J end by 0 bases, with 13 bases between. Germline assignment: CDR1 SGHRS and CDR2 YFSETQ. The CDR3, as DNA: TGCGCCAGCAGCTACGGACATACCAACTCCTACGAGCAGTACTTC. Protein sequence: CASSYGHTNSYEQYF.

The chain combines TRBV7-2 with TRBJ2-1, with D tentatively TRBD1 or TRBD2 (5 bases each). CDR1 SGHTA and CDR2 FQGNSA come from the germline V gene. Trimming removed 10 bases at V and 1 base at J, with 14 bases between. This CDR3 is built from 14 residues. The DNA for the CDR3 is TGTGCCACCTCTAGGGACGTGTCCTACAATGAGCAGTTCTTC. Translated, it gives CATSRDVSYNEQFF. The entire variable domain, with the rest obtained from reference TRBV7-2 and TRBJ2-1, is as follows: GAGVSQSPSNKVTEKGKDVELRCDPISGHTALYWYRQSLGQGLEFLIYFQGNSAPDKSGLPSDRFSAERTGGSVSTLTIQRTQQEDSAVYLCATSRDVSYNEQFFGPGTRLTVL.

The chain has TRBV11-2 and TRBJ2-7; D might be TRBD1 (6 bases). Germline V lookup: CDR1 SGHAT, CDR2 FQNNGV. The CDR3 is made up of 14 amino acids. V shed 4 bases and J shed 7 bases, with 17 bases lying between them. The CDR3 sequence: CASSSLPNREEQYF. The DNA of the CDR3 is TGTGCCAGCAGCTCCCTCCCCAACAGGGAAGAGCAGTACTTC.

This sequence joins TRBV6-1 and TRBJ1-1; D is unclear. V lost 6 bases and J lost 4, with 12 bases in between. Per germline, CDR1 MNHNS and CDR2 SASEGT. CDR3 size: 13 residues. CDR3 residues: CASRIDPRTEAFF. The CDR3 DNA follows: TGTGCCAGCAGAATAGATCCCCGCACTGAAGCTTTCTTT.

This chain links TRBV7-9 with TRBJ1-1; 8 positions match TRBD1. CDR1 SEHNR and CDR2 FQNEAQ come from the germline V gene (reference sequence). V trimming: 4 bases; J trimming: 7 bases; junction bases outside the gene matches: 14. The CDR3 spans 16 residues. CDR3 in amino acids: CASSSNYGGQGGEAFF. CDR3 DNA: TGTGCCAGCAGCTCAAACTACGGAGGACAGGGAGGTGAAGCTTTCTTT.

The V call is TRBV18, the J call TRBJ1-1; D not resolved. V gave up 8 bases and J gave up 4 bases, with 23 bases separating them. The CDR3 sequence is 16 residues long. Germline CDR1 reads KGHSH; CDR2 reads LQKENI. CDR3 sequence reads: CASTTTTIGMGTEAFF. DNA of the CDR3: TGTGCCAGCACAACCACCACGATCGGGATGGGCACTGAAGCTTTCTTT.

The rearrangement uses TRBV20-1 and TRBJ2-3; no definite D call. This CDR3 is built from 11 residues. Trimming stripped 2 bases from V and 4 bases from J, with 4 bases between. CDR1 and CDR2 (germline): DFQATT, SNEGSKA (reference sequence). The CDR3 is CSARIADTQYF. The CDR3 DNA sequence: TGCAGTGCTAGAATCGCAGATACGCAGTATTTT.